This T cell receptor beta chain was profiled in a study of CD8 T cells in ankylosing spondylitis listed by TCRdb under 2017. At the level of the whole study: To find TCR variants linked to disease, the study profiled T cell receptor beta repertoires in ankylosing spondylitis patients and healthy donors. The full study cohort comprised approximately 23 ankylosing spondylitis patients and roughly 110 healthy donors. Peripheral blood was sampled, and synovial fluid was also collected from ankylosing spondylitis patients. What the study reported, not specific to this receptor: A TCR beta motif of 8 or 9 highly homologous amino acid variants appeared characteristic of blood from ankylosing spondylitis patients. Some motif variants had previously been reported in the synovial fluid and blood of reactive arthritis patients, which suggests shared mechanisms of disease initiation. The disease-linked clones showed a CD8+ phenotype and occurred at relatively low frequencies in peripheral blood. Significant enrichment of the disease-linked clones was reported in matched synovial fluid samples from ankylosing spondylitis patients.

From a lookup of the germline V gene, CDR1 and CDR2 are SGHNT and YENEEA. Unmatched junction bases come to 11, with V trimmed by 4 bases and J by 5 bases. Including cysteine and phenylalanine, the CDR3 has 16 amino acids. Only the CDR3 portion is preserved as DNA: 48 bases, with reading frame beginning at the first base. As concerns this clonotype: What this receptor recognizes is not known. The record has no base qualities; no much larger clone is one base away.

Instrument on record: Illumina HiSeq 2500. Quantitative 5'-RACE with molecular barcodes was used to prepare TCR beta libraries. Per the source publication's procedure: A new computational method, built on a probabilistic model of VDJ rearrangement, was used to identify disease-linked TCR variants. TCRdb trimmed the raw reads at Q25, called clones with MiXCR and kept productive beta chains. Rows are unified per CDR3 protein, each entry keeping the most common DNA and genes. These V and J calls derive from TCRdb rather than the authors' analysis. Across this sample there are 150,000 to 200,000 distinct CDR3 sequences, with around a tenth seen only once. The ten biggest clones cover under 35% of the sample.

The clonotype was recovered from a male donor with ankylosing spondylitis or in good health (not recorded which). The sequenced sample consisted of blood, either unsorted or a sorted T cell fraction (not recorded which). In this chain, TRBV11-3 is recombined with TRBJ2-4; 7 bases in between match TRBD1. The bases are TGTGCCAGCAGCTCGCTGGACAGGTGGAAGGAAAACATTCAGTACTTC. Its amino acids are CASSSLDRWKENIQYF.